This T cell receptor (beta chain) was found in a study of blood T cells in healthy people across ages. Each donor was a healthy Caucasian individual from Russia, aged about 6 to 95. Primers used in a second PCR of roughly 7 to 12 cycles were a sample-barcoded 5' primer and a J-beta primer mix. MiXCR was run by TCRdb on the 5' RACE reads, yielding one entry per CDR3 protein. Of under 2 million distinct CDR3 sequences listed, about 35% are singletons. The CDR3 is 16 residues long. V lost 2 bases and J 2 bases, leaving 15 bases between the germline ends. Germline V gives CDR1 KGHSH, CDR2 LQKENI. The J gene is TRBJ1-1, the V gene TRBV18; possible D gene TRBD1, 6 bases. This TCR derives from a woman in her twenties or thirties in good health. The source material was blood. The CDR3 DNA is TGTGCCAGCTCACCAGGGACAACAGTTACTAACACTGAAGCTTTCTTT. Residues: CASSPGTTVTNTEAFF.